This paragraph reports one T cell receptor (beta chain). No antigen is known for it. Germline loops: CDR1 SGHNT, CDR2 YENEEA. CDR3 size: 16 residues. V was trimmed by 2 bases and J by 4 bases, leaving 17 bases between them. Researchers drew blood RNA from unsorted whole blood and extracted germline DNA as well. Chronic HBV infection, untreated so far, was present in the patients. Total RNA amounting to roughly 450 ng was the source from which TCR beta cDNA was made with a constant-region primer. Three rounds of nested multiplex PCR with slightly modified ARM-PCR produced TCR beta libraries. The two initial PCR rounds, about 9 cycles each, used TRBV1-TRBV30 forward and C-beta reverse primers. Each CDR3 protein gets one entry after TCRdb re-called the multiplex PCR reads with MiXCR. The profile shows some 200,000 distinct CDR3 sequences, roughly two thirds of them singletons. This sample is drawn from a study of tumor-infiltrating lymphocytes in primary liver carcinoma. Study overall: By surgical resection, the patients were treated for their primary liver carcinoma.

Whole-study findings and limits: Top-250-clone fractions were significantly higher in tumors than in blood (p = 0.039). The overlap of tumor-adjacent and tumor-blood pairs was smaller than that of tumor region pairs.

Sequenced input: peripheral blood. The sequence came from a woman aged 55-70 years with primary liver carcinoma and hepatitis B virus infection. The chain uses TRBV11-3 and TRBJ1-1; the D gene is possibly TRBD1 (6 bases). The CDR3 sequence: CASSLLQGRRGTEAFF. The DNA for the CDR3 is TGTGCCAGCAGCTTACTGCAGGGGAGGAGGGGCACTGAAGCTTTCTTT.